The next 26 T cell receptor beta chains were all read from a single sample in a study of blood T cell repertoires in COVID-19. Clones were sequenced by immunoSEQ multiplex PCR, and TCRdb holds only the in-frame ones, with some missing. In the table there are roughly 180,000 clones, 75% to 85% of which are singletons. Sequenced material: peripheral blood. All receptors derive from a woman aged 60-75 years with COVID-19, enrolled during active disease.

Here the CDR3 DNA reads TGTGCCAGCAGCTTCCGACAGGGAGACTATGGCTACACCTTC. Translated: CASSFRQGDYGYTF. This chain joins TRBV9 and TRBJ1-2, with 7 bases lining up with TRBD1. This CDR3 has 14 amino acids. J lost 3 bases, V lost 4 bases, and 6 bases had no gene match. Germline V gene sequence: CDR1 SGDLS, CDR2 YYNGEE.

This chain connects TRBV3-1 (or the pseudogene TRBV3-2) to TRBJ2-1; D is perhaps TRBD2 (7 bases). The CDR3 has 17 residues. V was cut by 4 bases and J by 9 bases, with 25 bases left in between. Germline V gene lookup returns CDR1 LGHDT and CDR2 YNNKEL (reference sequence). The CDR3 spells CASSPRGAGPRFSEQFF. DNA for the CDR3: TGTGCCAGCAGCCCCAGGGGAGCGGGGCCCCGATTTAGTGAGCAGTTCTTC.

The V and J genes are TRBV14 and TRBJ2-3; D unclear. Germline V lookup: CDR1 SGHDN, CDR2 FVKESK. The CDR3 totals 11 residues. V lost 3 bases, J lost 9 bases, and 7 bases lay in between. CDR3 bases: TGTGCCAGCAGCCAGTGGGCGACGCAGTATTTT. Residues: CASSQWATQYF.

V and J are TRBV6-1 and TRBJ1-2, with unresolved D. The CDR3 length is 14 residues. V lost 5 bases and J 7 bases, leaving 17 bases between the germline ends. Germline CDR1 and CDR2: MNHNS and SASEGT. CDR3 DNA sequence: TGTGCCAGCAGTACACCAGGAACTCAAGCTGGCTACACCTTC. Its protein product is CASSTPGTQAGYTF.

The chain couples TRBV7-9 to TRBJ1-1; D is unclear. The CDR3 spans 12 residues. The germline V gene has CDR1 SEHNR and CDR2 FQNEAQ (reference sequence). V lost 5 bases, J lost 0 bases, and 4 bases lay in between. CDR3 DNA: TGTGCCAGCAGCCAGTTGAACACTGAAGCTTTCTTT. It is translated as CASSQLNTEAFF.

V gene TRBV30 combines with J gene TRBJ2-3; D is ambiguous. This CDR3 spans 13 amino acids. Trimming left V 5 bases short and J 1 base short, with 10 bases between. Germline V CDR1 and CDR2: GTSNPN, SVGIG (reference sequence). The CDR3 sequence is CAWAPIGTDTQYF. The CDR3 bases are TGTGCCTGGGCCCCTATAGGCACAGATACGCAGTATTTT.

The chain is built from TRBV7-2 and TRBJ2-7; D unclear. CDR1 SGHTA and CDR2 FQGNSA come from the germline V gene. The CDR3 has 13 amino acids. V dropped 2 bases and J dropped 7 bases, with 12 bases sitting between them. The CDR3 DNA follows: TGTGCCAGCAGCTTAATGATGGCCGGGGAGCAGTACTTC. Protein sequence: CASSLMMAGEQYF.

The chain employs TRBV30 and TRBJ2-5; 7 nucleotides match TRBD1. V shed 5 bases, J shed 3 bases, and the junction held 6 bases outside the gene matches. The length of the CDR3 is 13 residues. The germline gives CDR1 GTSNPN, CDR2 SVGIG (reference sequence). The CDR3 loop is CAWDSGTEETQYF. The DNA for the CDR3 is TGTGCCTGGGATTCCGGGACAGAAGAGACCCAGTACTTC.

The chain recombines TRBV3-1 (or the pseudogene TRBV3-2) with TRBJ1-4, with 7 positions matching TRBD1. CDR1 is LGHDT and CDR2 is YNNKEL in the germline V gene (reference sequence). CDR3 length: 15 residues. V was clipped by 4 bases and J by 1 base; unmatched bases: 3. The CDR3 nucleotides are TGTGCCAGCAGCCCAACAGGGGTAACTAATGAAAAACTGTTTTTT. Amino acids: CASSPTGVTNEKLFF.

J is TRBJ2-5 and V is TRBV9; 7 nucleotides line up with TRBD1. The CDR3 has 17 residues. V was pared by 4 bases and J by 5 bases, with 17 bases of the junction left unmatched. Germline loops: CDR1 SGDLS, CDR2 YYNGEE. The CDR3 loop is CASSLRQGTLWSETQYF. The CDR3 DNA reads TGTGCCAGCAGCCTTAGACAGGGAACGCTATGGTCGGAGACCCAGTACTTC.

The chain couples TRBV12-3 or TRBV12-4 to TRBJ1-1; D is ambiguous. Deletions cut 0 bases from V and 6 bases from J, with 2 bases between. This CDR3 comprises 11 residues. CDR3 bases: TGTGCCAGCAGTTTAGCCTCTGAAGCTTTCTTT. Amino acid sequence: CASSLASEAFF.

This sequence joins TRBV7-2 and TRBJ2-1; D might be TRBD1 (6 bases). This CDR3 comprises 14 residues. Germline V gives CDR1 SGHTA, CDR2 FQGNSA. Trimming took off 6 bases at V and 0 bases at J, with 9 bases between the two ends. CDR3 amino acids: CASRQGYSYNEQFF. The DNA of the CDR3 is TGTGCCAGCAGACAGGGATACTCCTACAATGAGCAGTTCTTC.

V and J are TRBV28 and TRBJ1-1; possible D gene TRBD1, 6 bases. The CDR3 consists of 15 residues. CDR1 and CDR2 (germline): MDHEN, SYDVKM. Trimming stripped 4 bases from V and 4 bases from J, with 16 bases between. CDR3 sequence reads: CASSSPGGLSTEAFF. For the CDR3, the DNA is TGTGCCAGCAGTTCCCCCGGGGGGCTAAGCACTGAAGCTTTCTTT.

The chain uses TRBV19 and TRBJ1-5, with a tentative D call TRBD1 (5 bases). The CDR3 extends over 15 amino acids. Germline V CDR1 and CDR2: LNHDA, SQIVND (reference sequence). V lost 7 bases, J lost 2 bases, and 15 bases lay in between. The chain's CDR3 is CASTIRGGGNQPQHF. The CDR3 coding sequence is TGTGCCAGTACTATCCGGGGGGGTGGCAATCAGCCCCAGCATTTT.

The sample holds a few counts of this clone. The chain has TRBV5-4 and TRBJ1-1; 8 bases are a match to TRBD1. The CDR3 has 14 amino acids. Germline CDR1 and CDR2: SGHNT and YYREEE (reference sequence). J lost 4 bases, V lost 3 bases, and 5 bases had no gene match. The CDR3: CASSSGGAGTEAFF. The DNA of the CDR3 is TGTGCCAGCAGCTCAGGGGGCGCGGGCACTGAAGCTTTCTTT. Supplemented by reference TRBV5-4 and TRBJ1-1, the full variable domain reads ETGVTQSPTHLIKTRGQQVTLRCSSQSGHNTVSWYQQALGQGPQFIFQYYREEENGRGNFPPRFSGLQFPNYSSELNVNALELDDSALYLCASSSGGAGTEAFFGQGTRLTVV.

The chain uses TRBV9 and TRBJ1-2; D is perhaps TRBD1 (5 bases). V shed 2 bases and J shed 8 bases, with 13 bases lying between them. The CDR3 consists of 13 residues. CDR1 and CDR2 from the germline V gene are SGDLS and YYNGEE. The CDR3 spells CASSVIQGRGYTF. DNA for the CDR3: TGTGCCAGCAGCGTTATCCAGGGTCGAGGCTACACCTTC.

This chain uses TRBV7-6 with TRBJ2-1; maybe TRBD1 (5 bases). V was shortened by 4 bases and J by 5 bases, with 15 bases between the two germline ends. The CDR3 has 15 amino acids. From germline, CDR1 is SGHVS and CDR2 FNYEAQ. CDR3 DNA sequence: TGTGCCAGCAGCTCCCTAGGTCGACAGAACAATGAGCAGTTCTTC. Its protein is CASSSLGRQNNEQFF.

The chain combines TRBV7-3 with TRBJ2-1; tentative D call: TRBD1 (6 bases). Germline values: CDR1 SGHTA, CDR2 FQGTGA. Between the trimmed V and J ends, which lost 4 bases and 10 bases, there was a span of 14 bases. The CDR3 covers 13 residues. CDR3 residues: CASSSNTGIEQFF. As DNA, the CDR3 is TGTGCCAGCAGCTCGAATACAGGGATAGAGCAGTTCTTC.

V and J are TRBV9 and TRBJ1-2; D is possibly TRBD1 (5 bases). Trimming stripped 0 bases from V and 6 bases from J, with 12 bases between. The CDR3 has 14 amino acids. Per the germline V gene, CDR1 is SGDLS and CDR2 is YYNGEE. DNA of the CDR3: TGTGCCAGCAGCGTAGGTGGCAGGGCCGATGGCTACACCTTC. Protein: CASSVGGRADGYTF.

The rearrangement joins TRBV2 to TRBJ2-1, with a possible D match to TRBD2 (6 bases). CDR1 and CDR2 from the germline V gene are SNHLY and FYNNEI. V lost 4 bases to trimming and J lost 3 bases, with 10 bases between them. The CDR3 is made up of 14 amino acids. Here the CDR3 reads CASSGRGIYNEQFF. DNA of the CDR3: TGTGCCAGCAGTGGACGGGGGATCTACAATGAGCAGTTCTTC.

This clone is judged medium-sized. The rearrangement links TRBV2 to TRBJ1-2; D is uncertain. V lost 8 bases and J 3 bases, leaving 7 bases between the germline ends. This CDR3 has 11 residues. The germline CDR1 and CDR2 sequences are SNHLY and FYNNEI. CDR3 residues: CASQADYGYTF. DNA for the CDR3: TGTGCCAGCCAGGCTGACTATGGCTACACCTTC. Variable domain in full (rest from reference TRBV2 and TRBJ1-2): EPEVTQTPSHQVTQMGQEVILRCVPISNHLYFYWYRQILGQKVEFLVSFYNNEISEKSEIFDDQFSVERPDGSNFTLKIRSTKLEDSAMYFCASQADYGYTFGSGTRLTVV.

The chain recombines TRBV29-1 with TRBJ2-1, with a weak D call TRBD2 (6 bases). Germline V gives CDR1 SQVTM, CDR2 ANQGSEA. V gave up 1 base and J gave up 5 bases, with 21 bases separating them. This CDR3 contains 17 residues. The CDR3 region is CSVEGDYAGPPNNEQFF. DNA for the CDR3: TGCAGCGTTGAAGGCGATTACGCGGGGCCCCCCAACAATGAGCAGTTCTTC.

This chain links TRBV9 with TRBJ1-1; 7 bases agree with TRBD1. The germline gives CDR1 SGDLS, CDR2 YYNGEE. V lost 9 bases to trimming and J lost 1 base; unmatched junction nucleotides: 12. The CDR3 contains 15 residues. The CDR3 DNA reads as TGTGCCACCGCACCTACCGGGACAGCGAACACTGAAGCTTTCTTT. Translating it yields CATAPTGTANTEAFF.

The gene calls are TRBV7-3 and TRBJ2-3; weak D call: TRBD1 (5 bases). CDR3 length: 16 amino acids. V was shortened by 5 bases and J by 5 bases, with 20 bases between the two germline ends. CDR1 SGHTA and CDR2 FQGTGA come from the germline V gene. The CDR3 region is CASSPGQDPRVDTQYF. The CDR3 nucleotides read TGTGCCAGCAGCCCAGGACAAGATCCTCGTGTAGATACGCAGTATTTT.

This clone was detected once. DNA of the CDR3: TGTGCCAGCAGTTTTGTTGGACAGGGAACCTACGAGCAGTACTTC. Translating it yields CASSFVGQGTYEQYF. The chain links TRBV28 to TRBJ2-7; 8 bases align to TRBD1. V was clipped by 3 bases and J by 2 bases; unmatched bases: 6. The CDR3 has 15 residues. Germline values: CDR1 MDHEN, CDR2 SYDVKM.

In nucleotides, the CDR3 is TGCGCCAGCAGCTTGCGGGATGAGCAGTTCTTC. Residues: CASSLRDEQFF. The gene calls are TRBV5-1 and TRBJ2-1; D gene unclear. This CDR3 has 11 residues. Trimming cost V 1 base and J 8 bases, with 4 bases left between them. CDR1 is SGHRS, CDR2 YFSETQ, per germline.